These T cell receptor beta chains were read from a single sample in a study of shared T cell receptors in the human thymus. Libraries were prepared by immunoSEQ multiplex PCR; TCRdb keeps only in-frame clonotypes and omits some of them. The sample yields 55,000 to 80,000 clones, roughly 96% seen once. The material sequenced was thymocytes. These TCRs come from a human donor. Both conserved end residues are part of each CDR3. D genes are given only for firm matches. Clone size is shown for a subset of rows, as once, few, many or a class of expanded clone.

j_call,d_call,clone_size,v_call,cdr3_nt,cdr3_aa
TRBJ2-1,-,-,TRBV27,TGTGCCAGCAGCCAGGGCGTTCCTCTCTCCTACAATGAGCAGTTCTTC,CASSQGVPLSYNEQFF
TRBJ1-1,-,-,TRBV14,TGTGCCAGCAGCCTCAAAACGCGGGATACTGAAGCTTTCTTT,CASSLKTRDTEAFF
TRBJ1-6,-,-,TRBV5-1,TGCGCCAGCAGCTTGTGTGGACTTTTCGATTCACCCCTCCACTTT,CASSLCGLFDSPLHF
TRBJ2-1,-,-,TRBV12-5,TGTGCTAGTGGGACCTTTATAGGGCCGGAGCATGATGAGCAGTTCTTC,CASGTFIGPEHDEQFF
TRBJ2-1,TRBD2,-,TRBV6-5,TGTGCCAGCAGTGGGGGGGTTTACAATGAGCAGTTCTTC,CASSGGVYNEQFF
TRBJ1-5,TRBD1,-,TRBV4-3,TGCGCCAGCAGCCAAGATAAGGGACAGGGAGGCAATCAGCCCCAGCATTTT,CASSQDKGQGGNQPQHF
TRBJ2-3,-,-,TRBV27,TGTGCCAGCAGTAAGGGGGGACGATCGAATACGCAGTATTTT,CASSKGGRSNTQYF
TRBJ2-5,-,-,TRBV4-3,TGCGCCAGCAGCGAAACCCAAAGCAGGACTACAGGGAGGGAGCAGTACTTC,CASSETQSRTTGREQYF
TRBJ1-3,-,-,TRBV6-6,TGTGCCAGCAGTTACAAGGGGCAGGCTGGAAACACCATATATTTT,CASSYKGQAGNTIYF
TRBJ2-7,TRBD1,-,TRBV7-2,TGTGCCAGCAGCTTTTCGGGGACAGGGACAATTGTTTACGAGCAGTACTTC,CASSFSGTGTIVYEQYF
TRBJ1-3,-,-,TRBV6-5,TGTGCCAGCAGTTACGCCTCGGGCTCTGGAAACACCATATATTTT,CASSYASGSGNTIYF
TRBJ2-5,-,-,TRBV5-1,TGCGCCAGCGGATCAGGCGGGGCCAGCAGGGTCGAGACCCAGTACTTC,CASGSGGASRVETQYF
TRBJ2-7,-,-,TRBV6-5,TGTGCCAGCAGGAGTAGCATATACGAGCAGTACTTC,CASRSSIYEQYF
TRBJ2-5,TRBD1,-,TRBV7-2,TGTGCCAGCAGCCGCCCGACAGGGGGAGGCCAAGAGACCCAGTACTTC,CASSRPTGGGQETQYF
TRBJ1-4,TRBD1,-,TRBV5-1,TGCGCCAGCAGCTTGGCCCTTAGACAGGGAGGGTGGAATGAAAAACTGTTTTTT,CASSLALRQGGWNEKLFF
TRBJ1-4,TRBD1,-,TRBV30,TGTGCCTGGACACGGACAGGGGGCCAACCTCCTTTTCCGCCTAATGAAAAACTGTTTTTT,CAWTRTGGQPPFPPNEKLFF
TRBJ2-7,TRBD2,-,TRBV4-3,TGCGCCAGCAGCCAAGATGGGCTAGCGGGGAAGAGCGAGCAGTACTTC,CASSQDGLAGKSEQYF
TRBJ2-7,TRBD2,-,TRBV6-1,TGTGCCAGCAGTGAAGCGGGCGGGGGGGCCAACGAGCAGTACTTC,CASSEAGGGANEQYF
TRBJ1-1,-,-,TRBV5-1,TGCGCCAGCAGCTTGGGGCCCCGGGGGGCGCGATCTGGTTTCTTT,CASSLGPRGARSGFF
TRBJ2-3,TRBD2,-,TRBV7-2,TGTGCCAGCAGCCCCTGGGGGGAGGGGTACACAGATACGCAGTATTTT,CASSPWGEGYTDTQYF
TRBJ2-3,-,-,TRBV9,TGTGCCAGCAGCGTAGCATTGGAGAGCACAGATACGCAGTATTTT,CASSVALESTDTQYF
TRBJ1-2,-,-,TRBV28,TGTGCCAGCAGTTTATGGCCGGGACCTACATGTTACGGCTACACCTTC,CASSLWPGPTCYGYTF
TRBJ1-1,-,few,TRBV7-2,TGTGCCAGCAGCTTAGGGGGCGGTGGACAAATGAACACTGAAGCTTTCTTT,CASSLGGGGQMNTEAFF
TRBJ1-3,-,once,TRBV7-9,TGTGCCAGCAGCTTAGGTTGGGACAACTGGGGAAACACCATATATTTT,CASSLGWDNWGNTIYF
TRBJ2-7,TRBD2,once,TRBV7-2,TGTGCCAGCAGCCATGCCGGGGGCGCAACTAGCGGATCTAACTACGAGCAGTACTTC,CASSHAGGATSGSNYEQYF
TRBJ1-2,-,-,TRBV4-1,TGCGCCAGCAGCCGAGGCCAGGGATCGCCGGGGGAAGAGCCCAACTATGGCTACACCTTC,CASSRGQGSPGEEPNYGYTF